This T cell receptor (beta chain) was captured in a study of cytomegalovirus exposure and HLA in healthy donors. The study ran its PCR with 60 Vbeta and 13 Jbeta primers. Assay: immunoSEQ multiplex PCR; the TCRdb copy retains only in-frame clones and omits some. The sample gives 90,000 to 120,000 clones, 65% to 80% of which show up once; around 5.1% is in the top ten. The germline V gene encodes CDR1 KGHSH and CDR2 LQKENI. With V trimmed by 6 bases and J by 0 bases, 8 bases remained unmatched. This CDR3 contains 16 residues. Source material: PBMCs. The chain carries TRBV18 and TRBJ1-3; 7 nucleotides match TRBD1. The receptor comes from a female donor in good health and CMV-seropositive. The chain's CDR3 is CASSRTGAYSGNTIYF. The CDR3 DNA sequence: TGTGCCAGCTCGCGAACAGGGGCCTACTCTGGAAACACCATATATTTT.